Below are 14 T cell receptor beta chains sequenced from a single sample in a study of CXCR4 blockade with PD-1 therapy in pancreatic cancer. Sequencing was performed with immunoSEQ multiplex PCR; in TCRdb, only in-frame clones are kept and a portion is missing. The repertoire holds about 2,400 clones, around 38% seen once, with 14% to 15% in the top ten. The sample was tumor tissue. Receptors originate from a human donor with pancreatic ductal adenocarcinoma.

V usage is TRBV18 and J usage is TRBJ2-5, with D possibly matching TRBD1 (5 bases). V was shortened by 4 bases and J by 4 bases, with 13 bases between the two germline ends. Germline CDR1 is KGHSH and CDR2 is LQKENI. The CDR3 has 14 amino acids. CDR3: CASSQTETGETQYF. CDR3 nucleotides: TGTGCCAGCTCACAGACAGAGACCGGAGAGACCCAGTACTTC.

The chain recombines TRBV15 with TRBJ1-1; the D is unclear. This CDR3 has 14 residues. Germline CDR1 and CDR2: LNHNV and YYDKDF (reference sequence). Trimming shortened V by 0 bases and J by 8 bases, and 13 bases separated the two germline ends. Here the CDR3 reads CATSRDPSAGEAFF. The CDR3 nucleotides are TGTGCCACCAGCAGAGATCCTAGTGCAGGAGAAGCTTTCTTT. The entire variable domain, with the rest obtained from reference TRBV15 and TRBJ1-1, is as follows: DAMVIQNPRYQVTQFGKPVTLSCSQTLNHNVMYWYQQKSSQAPKLLFHYYDKDFNNEADTPDNFQSRRPNTSFCFLDIRSPGLGDTAMYLCATSRDPSAGEAFFGQGTRLTVV.

Only a few counts were recorded for this clone. V and J are TRBV9 and TRBJ2-1; 13 bases align to TRBD2. Germline CDR1 and CDR2: SGDLS and YYNGEE. The CDR3 sequence is 15 residues long. The V gene end was trimmed by 5 bases and the J gene end by 7 bases; junction bases not matched to a gene: 6. DNA of the CDR3: TGTGCCAGCAGACCAGGGACTAGCGGGAATAATGAGCAGTTCTTC. This translates into CASRPGTSGNNEQFF.

This clone ranks as large. This rearrangement joins TRBV6-8 to TRBJ1-4; D unclear. CDR1 MNHGY and CDR2 SAAAGT come from the germline V gene. Trimming removed 0 bases at V and 5 bases at J, with 10 bases between. The CDR3 extends over 15 amino acids. The CDR3 DNA reads TGTGCCAGCAGTTACTCGTCGGCCAGGAATGAAAAACTGTTTTTT. It encodes CASSYSSARNEKLFF.

This clone has more than one count but fewer than ten. The CDR3: CASTLRGGTWQFF. CDR3 DNA: TGTGCCAGTACTCTAAGGGGTGGGACATGGCAGTTCTTC. This rearrangement joins TRBV19 to TRBJ2-1, with D possibly TRBD1 on 6 matching bases. With 7 bases removed from V and 12 bases from J, the gap between germline ends came to 19 bases. CDR1 and CDR2 (germline): LNHDA, SQIVND (reference sequence). The CDR3 runs to 13 residues. The full variable domain, its missing parts supplied by reference TRBV19 and TRBJ2-1, is DGGITQSPKYLFRKEGQNVTLSCEQNLNHDAMYWYRQDPGQGLRLIYYSQIVNDFQKGDIAEGYSVSREKKESFPLTVTSAQKNPTAFYLCASTLRGGTWQFFGPGTRLTVL.

In its sample, this clone was seen a few times. The V gene is TRBV6-8, the J gene TRBJ2-2, with TRBD1 as a possible D gene (6 bases). Germline V gives CDR1 MNHGY, CDR2 SAAAGT. The CDR3 is 17 amino acids. V was shortened by 6 bases and J by 2 bases, with 19 bases between the two germline ends. The chain's CDR3 is CASRPHRQEVNTGELFF. In nucleotides, the CDR3 is TGTGCCAGCAGACCCCACCGACAGGAAGTTAACACCGGGGAGCTGTTTTTT.

This clone came up a few times. J is TRBJ2-1 and V is TRBV14; the D gene could be TRBD1 or TRBD2 (5 bases each). V dropped 1 base and J dropped 5 bases, with 15 bases sitting between them. This CDR3 contains 16 residues. Germline CDR1 SGHDN, CDR2 FVKESK. Here the CDR3 reads CASSQGSGRVDNEQFF. The CDR3 nucleotides are TGTGCCAGCAGCCAAGGGTCGGGGCGCGTCGACAATGAGCAGTTCTTC.

The chain joins TRBV11-3 to TRBJ1-4; TRBD1 is a possible D gene (5 bases). Germline lookup yields CDR1 SGHNT and CDR2 YENEEA. V shed 6 bases and J shed 5 bases, with 13 bases lying between them. This CDR3 has 14 residues. DNA for the CDR3: TGTGCCAGCAGTCCGGGGGTTTCAAATGAAAAACTGTTTTTT. Translating gives CASSPGVSNEKLFF.

The V call is TRBV28, the J call TRBJ1-5, with 9 bases that match TRBD1. The trim removed 6 bases at V and 5 bases at J, leaving 5 bases unmatched. The CDR3 runs to 14 residues. Germline V CDR1 and CDR2: MDHEN, SYDVKM. The CDR3 sequence is CASRGTGTHQPQHF. The DNA for the CDR3 is TGTGCCAGCAGGGGGACAGGGACCCATCAGCCCCAGCATTTT. Looking up the rest from reference TRBV28 and TRBJ1-5 gives the full variable domain: DVKVTQSSRYLVKRTGEKVFLECVQDMDHENMFWYRQDPGLGLRLIYFSYDVKMKEKGDIPEGYSVSREKKERFSLILESASTNQTSMYLCASRGTGTHQPQHFGDGTRLSIL.

The chain combines TRBV18 with TRBJ2-3; 7 bases are shared with TRBD1. Per germline, CDR1 KGHSH and CDR2 LQKENI. With 3 bases clipped from V and 0 bases from J, the junction kept 6 bases outside the gene matches. The CDR3 sequence is 16 residues long. The CDR3 loop reads CASSPLRTGSTDTQYF. CDR3 sequence (DNA): TGTGCCAGCTCACCGTTGAGGACAGGAAGCACAGATACGCAGTATTTT.

This clone was detected a few times. The rearrangement uses TRBV19 and TRBJ1-5; D is ambiguous. The CDR3 contains 13 residues. Trimming stripped 4 bases from V and 6 bases from J, with 10 bases between. Germline lookup yields CDR1 LNHDA and CDR2 SQIVND (reference sequence). CDR3 in amino acids: CASSTERAQPQHF. CDR3 in DNA: TGTGCCAGTAGTACAGAAAGGGCTCAGCCCCAGCATTTT. Looking up the rest from reference TRBV19 and TRBJ1-5 gives the full variable domain: DGGITQSPKYLFRKEGQNVTLSCEQNLNHDAMYWYRQDPGQGLRLIYYSQIVNDFQKGDIAEGYSVSREKKESFPLTVTSAQKNPTAFYLCASSTERAQPQHFGDGTRLSIL.

J is TRBJ2-3 and V is TRBV28; D unclear. The CDR3 spans 14 residues. V was trimmed by 3 bases and J by 1 base, leaving 8 bases between them. Germline V gene sequence: CDR1 MDHEN, CDR2 SYDVKM. For the CDR3, the DNA is TGTGCCAGCAGTTTCGTGGCGGGCACAGATACGCAGTATTTT. This gives the protein CASSFVAGTDTQYF.

The CDR3 here is CASSPWGVNTEAFF. The CDR3 DNA reads as TGTGCCAGCAGCCCATGGGGGGTTAACACTGAAGCTTTCTTT. The V and J genes are TRBV11-3 and TRBJ1-1; weak D call: TRBD1 (5 bases). The CDR3 length is 14 residues. CDR1 is SGHNT and CDR2 is YENEEA in the germline V gene. Trimming removed 5 bases from V and 2 bases from J, with 12 bases in between. The full variable domain, with the rest looked up from reference TRBV11-3 and TRBJ1-1, is EAGVVQSPRYKIIEKKQPVAFWCNPISGHNTLYWYLQNLGQGPELLIRYENEEAVDDSQLPKDRFSAERLKGVDSTLKIQPAELGDSAVYLCASSPWGVNTEAFFGQGTRLTVV.

On this clone: One end of the junction varies from germline; a read error may be responsible. The V and J genes are TRBV15 and TRBJ2-1, with D uncertain. Germline V gene sequence: CDR1 LNHNV, CDR2 YYDKDF (reference sequence). The CDR3 runs 15 residues. The CDR3, as DNA: TGTGCCATCAGCAGAGGAAGGAACTCCTACAATGAGCAGTTCTTC. Translated: CAISRGRNSYNEQFF.